These T cell receptor beta chains were read from a single sample in a study of a mutant IDH1 vaccine in newly diagnosed glioma. Their antigens remain unidentified. Generated by immunoSEQ multiplex PCR, the TCRdb table keeps only in-frame clones and is missing some. This sample has some 12,000 clones; 65% to 85% occur once, and the top ten carry 18%. The source material was PBMCs, sampled from a glioma patient whose treatment included an IDH1 peptide vaccine. The receptors stem from a man younger than 40 with glioma. Each CDR3 is given with its conserved first and last residue. The D gene is left open where the match is weak. Only part of the rows carry a size: once, few, many, or a class if the clone is expanded.

clone size: NA
V gene: TRBV14
D gene: TRBD2
J gene: TRBJ2-7
CDR3 protein: CASSQDGPSGSYEQYF
CDR3 DNA: TGTGCCAGCAGCCAAGATGGGCCTAGCGGGAGCTACGAGCAGTACTTC

clone size: large
V gene: TRBV6-5
D gene: NA
J gene: TRBJ2-1
CDR3 protein: CASSYPSLGGAVEQFF
CDR3 DNA: TGTGCCAGCAGTTACCCGAGTCTTGGCGGGGCTGTTGAGCAGTTCTTC

clone size: NA
V gene: TRBV11-3
D gene: TRBD2
J gene: TRBJ2-2
CDR3 protein: CASRLGRGTGELFF
CDR3 DNA: TGTGCCAGCAGATTAGGGAGGGGCACCGGGGAGCTGTTTTTT

clone size: NA
V gene: TRBV18
D gene: TRBD1
J gene: TRBJ1-5
CDR3 protein: CASSPRQQGDQPQHF
CDR3 DNA: TGTGCCAGCTCACCAAGACAACAGGGGGATCAGCCCCAGCATTTT

clone size: NA
V gene: TRBV27
D gene: NA
J gene: TRBJ1-2
CDR3 protein: CASSPRWPGDNYGYTF
CDR3 DNA: TGTGCCAGCAGTCCAAGGTGGCCAGGGGATAACTATGGCTACACCTTC

clone size: NA
V gene: TRBV7-9
D gene: NA
J gene: TRBJ2-5
CDR3 protein: CASSLYSQSETQYF
CDR3 DNA: TGTGCCAGCAGCTTATATTCGCAATCGGAGACCCAGTACTTC

clone size: NA
V gene: TRBV27
D gene: NA
J gene: TRBJ2-1
CDR3 protein: CASSLYGNGNEQFF
CDR3 DNA: TGTGCCAGCAGTTTATACGGGAATGGGAATGAGCAGTTCTTC

clone size: NA
V gene: TRBV6-5
D gene: NA
J gene: TRBJ2-7
CDR3 protein: CASSYSSIHYEQYF
CDR3 DNA: TGTGCCAGCAGTTACTCGAGCATCCACTACGAGCAGTACTTC

clone size: NA
V gene: TRBV25-1
D gene: TRBD1
J gene: TRBJ2-7
CDR3 protein: CASSDLGQSSFYEQYF
CDR3 DNA: TGTGCCAGCAGTGACCTGGGACAGAGCTCCTTCTACGAGCAGTACTTC

clone size: NA
V gene: TRBV7-2
D gene: TRBD1
J gene: TRBJ1-1
CDR3 protein: CASSLRTGGGLKAFF
CDR3 DNA: TGTGCCAGCAGCCTGAGGACAGGGGGCGGACTAAAGGCTTTCTTT

clone size: NA
V gene: TRBV7-2
D gene: NA
J gene: TRBJ1-3
CDR3 protein: CASSLGAGAGNTIYF
CDR3 DNA: TGTGCCAGCAGCTTAGGGGCGGGGGCTGGAAACACCATATATTTT

clone size: NA
V gene: TRBV18
D gene: TRBD1
J gene: TRBJ1-3
CDR3 protein: CASSPAGGLGNTIYF
CDR3 DNA: TGTGCCAGCTCACCAGCAGGGGGTCTGGGAAACACCATATATTTT

clone size: NA
V gene: TRBV7-9
D gene: NA
J gene: TRBJ2-1
CDR3 protein: CASSLKSNEQFF
CDR3 DNA: TGTGCCAGCAGCTTAAAAAGCAATGAGCAGTTCTTC

clone size: NA
V gene: TRBV2
D gene: TRBD1
J gene: TRBJ2-7
CDR3 protein: CASSWDSKIYEQYF
CDR3 DNA: TGTGCCAGCAGTTGGGACAGTAAGATCTACGAGCAGTACTTC

clone size: NA
V gene: TRBV7-9
D gene: NA
J gene: TRBJ2-5
CDR3 protein: CASSLVGGPPEYF
CDR3 DNA: TGTGCCAGCAGCTTAGTTGGCGGCCCCCCGGAGTACTTC

clone size: once
V gene: TRBV18
D gene: TRBD2
J gene: TRBJ2-1
CDR3 protein: CASSPTSGRRNEQFF
CDR3 DNA: TGTGCCAGCTCACCAACGAGCGGGAGACGGAATGAGCAGTTCTTC

clone size: once
V gene: TRBV7-9
D gene: NA
J gene: TRBJ1-1
CDR3 protein: CASSLRSDRLNTEAFF
CDR3 DNA: TGTGCCAGCAGCTTAAGGAGCGACAGATTGAACACTGAAGCTTTCTTT

clone size: NA
V gene: TRBV10-3
D gene: TRBD2
J gene: TRBJ2-3
CDR3 protein: CAISVKLAGGATDTQYF
CDR3 DNA: TGTGCCATCAGTGTAAAACTAGCGGGAGGGGCCACAGATACGCAGTATTTT

clone size: NA
V gene: TRBV5-4
D gene: TRBD1
J gene: TRBJ2-5
CDR3 protein: CASSPGQGRETQYF
CDR3 DNA: TGTGCCAGCAGCCCAGGACAGGGGAGGGAGACCCAGTACTTC

clone size: NA
V gene: TRBV27
D gene: TRBD2
J gene: TRBJ2-7
CDR3 protein: CATWASGTYEQYF
CDR3 DNA: TGTGCCACGTGGGCTAGCGGAACCTACGAGCAGTACTTC

clone size: NA
V gene: TRBV7-9
D gene: NA
J gene: TRBJ2-7
CDR3 protein: CASNPLRGTTYEQYF
CDR3 DNA: TGTGCCAGCAACCCCCTAAGGGGGACCACCTACGAGCAGTACTTC

clone size: NA
V gene: TRBV19
D gene: NA
J gene: TRBJ2-2
CDR3 protein: CASSPQVGELFF
CDR3 DNA: TGTGCCAGTAGTCCCCAGGTCGGGGAGCTGTTTTTT

clone size: NA
V gene: TRBV4-1
D gene: NA
J gene: TRBJ1-5
CDR3 protein: CASSQHSNQPQHF
CDR3 DNA: TGCGCCAGCAGCCAACACAGCAATCAGCCCCAGCATTTT

clone size: NA
V gene: TRBV7-9
D gene: NA
J gene: TRBJ1-1
CDR3 protein: CASSSTLRNTEAFF
CDR3 DNA: TGTGCCAGCAGCTCAACTCTAAGGAACACCGAAGCTTTCTTT

clone size: medium-sized
V gene: TRBV27
D gene: TRBD2
J gene: TRBJ2-3
CDR3 protein: CASEGGPSDTQYF
CDR3 DNA: TGTGCCAGCGAGGGAGGGCCGTCGGATACGCAGTATTTT

clone size: few
V gene: TRBV5-1
D gene: NA
J gene: TRBJ1-5
CDR3 protein: CASSLEGMYQPQHF
CDR3 DNA: TGCGCCAGCAGCTTGGAAGGGATGTATCAGCCCCAGCATTTT

clone size: NA
V gene: TRBV18
D gene: NA
J gene: TRBJ1-2
CDR3 protein: CASSPPAGTNYGYTF
CDR3 DNA: TGTGCCAGCTCACCACCGGCGGGTACTAACTATGGCTACACCTTC

clone size: NA
V gene: TRBV5-1
D gene: TRBD2
J gene: TRBJ2-7
CDR3 protein: CASRLGGYEQYF
CDR3 DNA: TGCGCCAGCAGATTGGGGGGGTACGAGCAGTACTTC